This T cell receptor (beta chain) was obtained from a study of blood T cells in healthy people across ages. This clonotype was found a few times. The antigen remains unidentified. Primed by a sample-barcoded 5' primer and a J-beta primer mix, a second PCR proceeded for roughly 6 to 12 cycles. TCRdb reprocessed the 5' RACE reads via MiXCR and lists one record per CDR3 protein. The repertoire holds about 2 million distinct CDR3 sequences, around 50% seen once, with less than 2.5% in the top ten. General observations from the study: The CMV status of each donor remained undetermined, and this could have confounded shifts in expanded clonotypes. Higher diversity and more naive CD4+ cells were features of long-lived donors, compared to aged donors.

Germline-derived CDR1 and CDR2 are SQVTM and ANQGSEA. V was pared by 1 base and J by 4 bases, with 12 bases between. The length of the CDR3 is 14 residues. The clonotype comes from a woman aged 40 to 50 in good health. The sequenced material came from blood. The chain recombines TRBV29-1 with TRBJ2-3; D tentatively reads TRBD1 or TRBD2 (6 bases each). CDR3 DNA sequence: TGCAGCGTTGAAGCGGGGGCGCCGTCAGATACGCAGTATTTT. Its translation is CSVEAGAPSDTQYF.